This T cell receptor (beta chain) was identified during a study of cytomegalovirus exposure and HLA in healthy donors. Study outcomes and limitations: HLA alleles showed associations with 15,000 to 20,000 TCR beta sequences in a later analysis, at a 0.05 false discovery rate. Productive status was seen about 90% or about 30% of the time for most TCR beta V segments in an earlier analysis.

The CDR3 spans 16 residues. The V and J ends lost 0 bases and 4 bases respectively, with 13 bases between them. Germline V lookup: CDR1 MNHEY, CDR2 SVGAGI. Both 60 Vbeta primers and 13 Jbeta primers went into the PCR. Data came from immunoSEQ multiplex PCR; TCRdb stores just in-frame clones and leaves some out. In the table there are some 190,000 clones, roughly 9.4% of which are singletons. This clone was seen more than once but under ten times. The antigen remains unidentified. The sequence was collected from a woman in her twenties or thirties in good health and CMV-seropositive. Sequenced input: PBMCs. This chain joins TRBV6-5 and TRBJ1-5; D may be TRBD1 (6 bases). For the CDR3, the DNA is TGTGCCAGCAGTTACTCGCAGGGGAGTGGTAATCAGCCCCAGCATTTT. It codes for CASSYSQGSGNQPQHF.